A selection of T cell receptor beta chains follows, all from one sample in a study of T cells in Graves' hyperthyroidism and ophthalmopathy. TCRdb itself ran the multiplex PCR reads through MiXCR, one entry per CDR3 protein. The profile shows about 320,000 distinct CDR3 sequences, around 17% of them singletons. Material: blood. The origin of the receptors is a man aged 30-40 years with Graves' hyperthyroidism. The CDR3 runs from the conserved cysteine through the conserved F or W. D genes are given only for firm matches. Expanded clones are given a class, and other clones once, few, many or no size at all.

clone_size: NA; d_call: TRBD2; v_call: TRBV5-1; j_call: TRBJ2-2; cdr3_nt: TGCGCCAGCAGCTTGGGGGCTGGCGGGAGTGGCCGGGAGCTGTTTTTT; cdr3_aa: CASSLGAGGSGRELFF
clone_size: many; d_call: NA; v_call: TRBV5-1; j_call: TRBJ2-3; cdr3_nt: TGCGCCAGCAGCTTTACGGTGGGGGTCACAGATACGCAGTATTTT; cdr3_aa: CASSFTVGVTDTQYF
clone_size: NA; d_call: NA; v_call: TRBV28; j_call: TRBJ1-5; cdr3_nt: TGTGCCAGCACTAACCAAAACAGGGTAGGCAATCAGCCCCAGCATTTT; cdr3_aa: CASTNQNRVGNQPQHF
clone_size: NA; d_call: TRBD1; v_call: TRBV11-3; j_call: TRBJ1-1; cdr3_nt: TGTGCCAGCAGCTTAGGACAGGGGGCCGCGAACACTGATGCTTACTTT; cdr3_aa: CASSLGQGAANTDAYF
clone_size: many; d_call: TRBD1; v_call: TRBV6-1; j_call: TRBJ1-5; cdr3_nt: TGTGCCAGCGGGACAGGGGAGCGGAGTCAGCCCCAGCATTTT; cdr3_aa: CASGTGERSQPQHF
clone_size: many; d_call: TRBD2; v_call: TRBV6-1; j_call: TRBJ2-1; cdr3_nt: TGTGCCAGCAGTCAGCGGGGCTCCTACAATGAGCAGTTCTTC; cdr3_aa: CASSQRGSYNEQFF
clone_size: NA; d_call: NA; v_call: TRBV19; j_call: TRBJ1-1; cdr3_nt: TGTGCCAGTAGTACCTTTCCAGGGAGGAACACTGAAGCTTTCTTT; cdr3_aa: CASSTFPGRNTEAFF
clone_size: NA; d_call: TRBD1; v_call: TRBV4-1; j_call: TRBJ2-7; cdr3_nt: TGCGCCAGCAGCCAAGAGCGGACAGGGGTATGGCAGTACTTC; cdr3_aa: CASSQERTGVWQYF
clone_size: NA; d_call: NA; v_call: TRBV27; j_call: TRBJ2-1; cdr3_nt: TGTGCCAGCAGTTTATCGCAGGCAGCCCGGAGTGAGCAGTTCTTC; cdr3_aa: CASSLSQAARSEQFF
clone_size: NA; d_call: NA; v_call: TRBV19; j_call: TRBJ1-4; cdr3_nt: TGTGCCAGTAGTATAGGTAACGGAGGAAAACTGTTTTTT; cdr3_aa: CASSIGNGGKLFF
clone_size: many; d_call: NA; v_call: TRBV6-5; j_call: TRBJ2-1; cdr3_nt: TGTGCCAGCAGTTACTCCGGTAGCGCGAGGTACAATGAGCAGTTCTTC; cdr3_aa: CASSYSGSARYNEQFF
clone_size: few; d_call: TRBD2; v_call: TRBV5-1; j_call: TRBJ2-1; cdr3_nt: TGCGCCAGCAGCAGGTCGAAGCGGGAGGGCGTAAATGAGCAGTTCTTC; cdr3_aa: CASSRSKREGVNEQFF
clone_size: few; d_call: NA; v_call: TRBV4-1; j_call: TRBJ1-5; cdr3_nt: TGCGCCAGCAGCCAACAAGATATCCCGGGGTTCAATCAGCCCCAGCATTTT; cdr3_aa: CASSQQDIPGFNQPQHF
clone_size: many; d_call: NA; v_call: TRBV6-1; j_call: TRBJ2-7; cdr3_nt: TGTGCCAGCAGCGATCTTATGTACGAGCAGTACTTC; cdr3_aa: CASSDLMYEQYF
clone_size: NA; d_call: NA; v_call: TRBV6-1; j_call: TRBJ2-6; cdr3_nt: TGTGCCACCCAGGCCGGGGCCAACGTCCTGACTTTC; cdr3_aa: CATQAGANVLTF
clone_size: NA; d_call: TRBD1; v_call: TRBV29-1; j_call: TRBJ2-5; cdr3_nt: TGCAGCGTGGGGTGGGACAGGGGGCGGGAGACCCAGTACTTC; cdr3_aa: CSVGWDRGRETQYF
clone_size: many; d_call: NA; v_call: TRBV10-3; j_call: TRBJ1-1; cdr3_nt: TGTGCCACCGAGGCGGGGGGGTCGGTAACTGAAGCTTTCTTT; cdr3_aa: CATEAGGSVTEAFF
clone_size: many; d_call: NA; v_call: TRBV5-1; j_call: TRBJ2-5; cdr3_nt: TGCGCCAGCAGCTTATCACAAGAGACCCAGTACTTC; cdr3_aa: CASSLSQETQYF
clone_size: many; d_call: TRBD1; v_call: TRBV20-1; j_call: TRBJ2-5; cdr3_nt: TGCAGTGCTAGAGCCCCCGGACAGGGAGGTGGTGGGACCCAGTACTTC; cdr3_aa: CSARAPGQGGGGTQYF
clone_size: few; d_call: NA; v_call: TRBV29-1; j_call: TRBJ2-1; cdr3_nt: TGCAGCGTCGATACCGGGACTCATCAGTTCTTC; cdr3_aa: CSVDTGTHQFF
clone_size: few; d_call: NA; v_call: TRBV20-1; j_call: TRBJ1-4; cdr3_nt: TGCAGTGCTAGAGATCATCAGGGAGCGGCAACTAATGAAAAACTGTTTTTT; cdr3_aa: CSARDHQGAATNEKLFF
clone_size: many; d_call: NA; v_call: TRBV28; j_call: TRBJ1-6; cdr3_nt: TGTGCCAGCAGTTTCTCCTTATCACCCCTCCACTTT; cdr3_aa: CASSFSLSPLHF
clone_size: many; d_call: NA; v_call: TRBV11-2; j_call: TRBJ1-6; cdr3_nt: TGTGCCAGCAGCTTAACAGCTAAGGATTCACCCCTCCACTTT; cdr3_aa: CASSLTAKDSPLHF
clone_size: NA; d_call: NA; v_call: TRBV12-3/TRBV12-4; j_call: TRBJ1-2; cdr3_nt: TGTGCCAGCAGGAGGGGCCATTATGGCTACACCTTC; cdr3_aa: CASRRGHYGYTF